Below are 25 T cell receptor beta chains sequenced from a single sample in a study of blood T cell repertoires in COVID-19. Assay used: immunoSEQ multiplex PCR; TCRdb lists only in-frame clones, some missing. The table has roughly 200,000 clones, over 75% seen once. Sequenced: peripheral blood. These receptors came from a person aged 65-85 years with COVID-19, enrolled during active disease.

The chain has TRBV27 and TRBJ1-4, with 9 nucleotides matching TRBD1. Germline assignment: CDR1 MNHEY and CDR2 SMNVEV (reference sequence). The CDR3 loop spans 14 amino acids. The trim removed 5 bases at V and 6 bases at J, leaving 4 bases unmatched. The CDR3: CASSRRDRDEKLFF. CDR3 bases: TGTGCCAGCAGTCGCAGGGACAGGGATGAAAAACTGTTTTTT.

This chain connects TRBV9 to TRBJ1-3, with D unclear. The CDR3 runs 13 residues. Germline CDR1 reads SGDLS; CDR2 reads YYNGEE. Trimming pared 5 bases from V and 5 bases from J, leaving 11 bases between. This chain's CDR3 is CASSRRDRNTIYF. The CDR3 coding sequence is TGTGCCAGCAGTAGGAGGGATCGAAACACCATATATTTT.

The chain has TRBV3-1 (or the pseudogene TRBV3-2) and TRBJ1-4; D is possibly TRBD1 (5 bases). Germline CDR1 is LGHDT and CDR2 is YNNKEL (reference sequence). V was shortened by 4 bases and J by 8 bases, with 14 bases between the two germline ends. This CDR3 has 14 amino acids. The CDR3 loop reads CASSLITGGEKLFF. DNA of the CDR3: TGTGCCAGCAGCCTCATTACGGGGGGGGAAAAACTGTTTTTT.

CDR3 in DNA: TGTGCCAACAGATCAACAGGGACCCAGTACTTC. Amino acids: CANRSTGTQYF. The chain combines TRBV12-3 or TRBV12-4 with TRBJ2-7, with D possibly TRBD1 on 5 matching bases. The better agreement between TRBJ2-5 and the DNA end casts doubt on the J call. CDR3 size: 11 residues.

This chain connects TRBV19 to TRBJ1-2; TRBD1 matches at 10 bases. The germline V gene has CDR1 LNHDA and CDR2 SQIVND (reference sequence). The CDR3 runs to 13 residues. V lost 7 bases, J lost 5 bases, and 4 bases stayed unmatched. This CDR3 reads CASKDRGGYGYTF. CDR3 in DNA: TGTGCCAGTAAGGACAGGGGGGGATATGGCTACACCTTC.

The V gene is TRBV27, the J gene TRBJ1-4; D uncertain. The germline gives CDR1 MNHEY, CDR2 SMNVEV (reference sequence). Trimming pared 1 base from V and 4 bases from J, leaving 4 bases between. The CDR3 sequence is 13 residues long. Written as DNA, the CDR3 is TGTGCCAGCAGTTTATTCGTTAATGAAAAACTGTTTTTT. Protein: CASSLFVNEKLFF. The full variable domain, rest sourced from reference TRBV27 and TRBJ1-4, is EAQVTQNPRYLITVTGKKLTVTCSQNMNHEYMSWYRQDPGLGLRQIYYSMNVEVTDKGDVPEGYKVSRKEKRNFPLILESPSPNQTSLYFCASSLFVNEKLFFGSGTQLSVL.

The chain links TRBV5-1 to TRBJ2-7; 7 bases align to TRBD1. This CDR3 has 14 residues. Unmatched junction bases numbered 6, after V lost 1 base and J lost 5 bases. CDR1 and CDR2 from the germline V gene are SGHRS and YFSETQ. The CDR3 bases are TGCGCCAGCAGCTTGAGACAGGGCATAGACGAGCAGTACTTC. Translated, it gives CASSLRQGIDEQYF.

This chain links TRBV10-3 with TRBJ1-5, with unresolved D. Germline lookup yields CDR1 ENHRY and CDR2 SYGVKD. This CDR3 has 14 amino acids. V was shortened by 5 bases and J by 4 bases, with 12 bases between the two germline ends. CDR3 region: CAISSSSWNQPQHF. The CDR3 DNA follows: TGTGCCATCAGTTCGAGCTCCTGGAATCAGCCCCAGCATTTT.

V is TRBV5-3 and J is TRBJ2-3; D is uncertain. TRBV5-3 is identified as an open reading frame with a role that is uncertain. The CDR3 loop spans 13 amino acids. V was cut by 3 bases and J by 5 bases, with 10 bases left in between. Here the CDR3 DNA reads TGTGCCAGAAGCTCCGGGTCGGGAGATACGCAGTATTTT. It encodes CARSSGSGDTQYF.

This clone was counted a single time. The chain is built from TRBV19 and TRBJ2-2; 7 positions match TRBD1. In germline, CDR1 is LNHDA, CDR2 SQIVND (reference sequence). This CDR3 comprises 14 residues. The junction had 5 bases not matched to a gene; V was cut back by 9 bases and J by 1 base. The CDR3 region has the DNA TGTGCCAGCAAAAGACAGGGGAACACCGGGGAGCTGTTTTTT. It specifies CASKRQGNTGELFF.

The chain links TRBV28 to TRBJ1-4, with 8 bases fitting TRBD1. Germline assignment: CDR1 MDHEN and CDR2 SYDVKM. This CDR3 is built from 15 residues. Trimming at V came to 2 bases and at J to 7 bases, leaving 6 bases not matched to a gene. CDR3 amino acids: CASSLNAGGSEKLFF. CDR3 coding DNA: TGTGCCAGCAGTTTAAATGCAGGGGGCAGTGAAAAACTGTTTTTT.

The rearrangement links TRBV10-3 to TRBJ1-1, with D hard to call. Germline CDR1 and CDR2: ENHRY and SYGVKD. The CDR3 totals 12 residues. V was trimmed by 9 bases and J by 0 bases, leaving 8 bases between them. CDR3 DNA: TGTGCCATAGGAGGGATGAACACTGAAGCTTTCTTT. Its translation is CAIGGMNTEAFF.

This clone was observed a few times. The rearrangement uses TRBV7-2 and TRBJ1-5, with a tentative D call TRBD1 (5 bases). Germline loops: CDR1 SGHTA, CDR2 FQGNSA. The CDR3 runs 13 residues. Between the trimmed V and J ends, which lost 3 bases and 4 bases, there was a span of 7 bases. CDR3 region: CASSLGQNQPQHF. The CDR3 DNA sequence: TGTGCCAGCAGCTTGGGGCAGAATCAGCCCCAGCATTTT.

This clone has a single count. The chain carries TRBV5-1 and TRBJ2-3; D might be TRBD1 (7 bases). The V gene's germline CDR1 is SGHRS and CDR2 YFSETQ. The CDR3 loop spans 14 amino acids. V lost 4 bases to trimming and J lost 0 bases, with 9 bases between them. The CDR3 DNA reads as TGCGCCAGCAGCGCGGGACAGAGCACAGATACGCAGTATTTT. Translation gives CASSAGQSTDTQYF. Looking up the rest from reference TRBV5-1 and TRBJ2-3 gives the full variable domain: KAGVTQTPRYLIKTRGQQVTLSCSPISGHRSVSWYQQTPGQGLQFLFEYFSETQRNKGNFPGRFSGRQFSNSRSEMNVSTLELGDSALYLCASSAGQSTDTQYFGPGTRLTVL.

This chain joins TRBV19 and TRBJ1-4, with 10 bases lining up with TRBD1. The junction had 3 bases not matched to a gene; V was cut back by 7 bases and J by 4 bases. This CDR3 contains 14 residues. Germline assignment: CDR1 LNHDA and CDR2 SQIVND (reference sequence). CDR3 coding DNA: TGTGCCAGTACCGACAGGGGGCTTAATGAAAAACTGTTTTTT. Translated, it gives CASTDRGLNEKLFF.

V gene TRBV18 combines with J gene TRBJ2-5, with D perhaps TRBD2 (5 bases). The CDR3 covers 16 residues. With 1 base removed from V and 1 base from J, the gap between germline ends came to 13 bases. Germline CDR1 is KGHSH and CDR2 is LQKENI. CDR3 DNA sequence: TGTGCCAGCTCACCACGGGTCAGCACTAGCCAAGAGACCCAGTACTTC. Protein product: CASSPRVSTSQETQYF.

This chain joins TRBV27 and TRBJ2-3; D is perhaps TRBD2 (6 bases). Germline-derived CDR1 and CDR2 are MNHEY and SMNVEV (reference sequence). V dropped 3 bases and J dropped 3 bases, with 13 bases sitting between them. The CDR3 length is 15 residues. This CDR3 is CASSLRGSGTDTQYF. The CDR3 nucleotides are TGTGCCAGCAGTTTGCGTGGGAGCGGGACAGATACGCAGTATTTT.

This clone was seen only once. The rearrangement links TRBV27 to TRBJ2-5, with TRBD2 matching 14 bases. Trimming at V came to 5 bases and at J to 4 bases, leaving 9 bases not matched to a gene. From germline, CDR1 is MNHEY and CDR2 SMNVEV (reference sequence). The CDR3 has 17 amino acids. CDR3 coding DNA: TGTGCCAGCAGTATCGGTCCCGGGACTAGCGGGAGAGAGACCCAGTACTTC. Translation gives CASSIGPGTSGRETQYF.

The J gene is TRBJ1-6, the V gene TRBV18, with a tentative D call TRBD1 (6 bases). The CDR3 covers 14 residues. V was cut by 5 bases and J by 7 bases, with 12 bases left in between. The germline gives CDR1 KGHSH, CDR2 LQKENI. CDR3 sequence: CASSTGTDNSPLHF. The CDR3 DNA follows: TGTGCCAGCTCAACAGGGACGGACAATTCACCCCTCCACTTT.

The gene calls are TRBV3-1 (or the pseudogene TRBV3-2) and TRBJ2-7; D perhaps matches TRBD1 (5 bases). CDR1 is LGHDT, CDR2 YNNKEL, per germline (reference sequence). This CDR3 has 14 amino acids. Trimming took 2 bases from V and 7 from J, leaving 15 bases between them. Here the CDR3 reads CASSQLGRGEEQYF. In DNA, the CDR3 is TGTGCCAGCAGCCAATTGGGTAGGGGTGAAGAGCAGTACTTC.

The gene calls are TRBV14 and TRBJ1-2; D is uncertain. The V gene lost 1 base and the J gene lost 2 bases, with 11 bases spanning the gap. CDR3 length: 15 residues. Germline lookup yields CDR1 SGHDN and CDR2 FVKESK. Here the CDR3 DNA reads TGTGCCAGCAGCCAAGGAGGATCGGGGAACTATGGCTACACCTTC. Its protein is CASSQGGSGNYGYTF.

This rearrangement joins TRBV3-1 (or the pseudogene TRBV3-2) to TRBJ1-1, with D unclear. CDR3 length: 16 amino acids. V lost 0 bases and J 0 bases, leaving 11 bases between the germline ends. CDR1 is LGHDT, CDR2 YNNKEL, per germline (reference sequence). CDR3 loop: CASSQDPRAMNTEAFF. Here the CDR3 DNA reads TGTGCCAGCAGCCAAGATCCGAGGGCTATGAACACTGAAGCTTTCTTT.

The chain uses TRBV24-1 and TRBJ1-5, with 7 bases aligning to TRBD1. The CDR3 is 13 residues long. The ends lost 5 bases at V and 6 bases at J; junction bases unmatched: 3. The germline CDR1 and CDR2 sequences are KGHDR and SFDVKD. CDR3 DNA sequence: TGTGCCACCAGTGGACAGGGCGGTCAGCCCCAGCATTTT. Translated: CATSGQGGQPQHF.

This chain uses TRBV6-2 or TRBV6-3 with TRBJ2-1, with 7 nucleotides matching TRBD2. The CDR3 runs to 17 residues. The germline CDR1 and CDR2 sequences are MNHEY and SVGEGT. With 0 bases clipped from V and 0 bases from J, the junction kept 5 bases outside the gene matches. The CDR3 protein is CASSYSLGGYSYNEQFF. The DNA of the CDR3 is TGTGCCAGCAGTTACTCGCTCGGGGGGTACTCCTACAATGAGCAGTTCTTC.

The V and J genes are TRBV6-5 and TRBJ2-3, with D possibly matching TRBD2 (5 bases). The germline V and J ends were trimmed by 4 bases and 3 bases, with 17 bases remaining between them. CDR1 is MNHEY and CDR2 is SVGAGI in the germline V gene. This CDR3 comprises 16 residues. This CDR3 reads CASSSPTGLDTDTQYF. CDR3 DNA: TGTGCCAGCAGTTCCCCCACCGGACTGGATACAGATACGCAGTATTTT.